The 7 T cell receptor beta chains in this list originate from one sample, sequenced in a study of blood T cells in healthy people across ages. Then a second PCR, running roughly 6 to 11 cycles, was carried out with a sample-barcoded 5' primer and a J-beta primer mix. MiXCR, run by TCRdb on the 5' RACE reads, gives a single entry per CDR3 protein. The profile shows roughly 500,000 distinct CDR3 sequences, roughly a quarter of them singletons. Sequencing was performed on blood. These receptor sequences come from an older woman in good health.

The chain employs TRBV7-2 and TRBJ2-2; D is ambiguous. This CDR3 comprises 15 residues. Trimming left V 2 bases short and J 1 base short, with 8 bases between. Germline V gene sequence: CDR1 SGHTA, CDR2 FQGNSA. The chain's CDR3 is CASSLRTLNTGELFF. DNA of the CDR3: TGTGCCAGCAGCTTACGCACCCTGAACACCGGGGAGCTGTTTTTT.

The chain couples TRBV5-1 to TRBJ1-2; D is unclear. Germline V lookup: CDR1 SGHRS, CDR2 YFSETQ. The germline V and J ends were trimmed by 0 bases and 4 bases, with 7 bases remaining between them. The CDR3 is made up of 13 amino acids. The CDR3 DNA reads TGCGCCAGCAGCTTGGATTGGAGCTATGGCTACACCTTC. The encoded protein is CASSLDWSYGYTF.

The chain is built from TRBV7-2 and TRBJ1-2; maybe TRBD1 (5 bases). The CDR3 consists of 12 residues. Germline V gene data show CDR1 as SGHTA and CDR2 as FQGNSA. Trimming took 2 bases from V and 9 from J, leaving 10 bases between them. The CDR3 region is CASSLMTDSYTF. CDR3 DNA sequence: TGTGCCAGCAGCTTAATGACAGACAGCTACACCTTC.

This chain links TRBV6-2 or TRBV6-3 with TRBJ2-5, with D unclear. The germline V gene encodes CDR1 MNHEY and CDR2 SVGEGT. The V end was cut by 7 bases, the J end by 2 bases, with 8 bases between. The CDR3 sequence is 12 residues long. The CDR3 sequence is CASTDPQETQYF. Here the CDR3 DNA reads TGTGCCAGCACGGATCCACAAGAGACCCAGTACTTC.

This clonotype showed up just a few times. One end of the junction is discordant with germline, which a read error may explain. The V call is TRBV5-1, the J call TRBJ2-3; D is unclear. The CDR3 contains 15 residues. The V gene's germline CDR1 is SGHRS and CDR2 YFSETQ. The CDR3 loop reads CASRDSPEGADPQYF. DNA for the CDR3: TGCGCCAGCCGTGACTCTCCGGAAGGAGCAGATCCGCAGTATTTT.

This clonotype has more than one count but fewer than ten. The chain employs TRBV12-3 or TRBV12-4 and TRBJ1-2; D unresolved. The CDR3 has 12 residues. Deletions cut 7 bases from V and 4 bases from J, with 10 bases between. The CDR3 sequence: CASTQDGYGYTF. CDR3 nucleotide sequence: TGTGCCAGCACCCAGGACGGCTATGGCTACACCTTC.

The J gene is TRBJ2-1, the V gene TRBV15; 11 bases map to TRBD2. The V gene's germline CDR1 is LNHNV and CDR2 YYDKDF (reference sequence). The CDR3 contains 17 residues. The ends lost 0 bases at V and 7 bases at J; junction bases unmatched: 8. CDR3: CATSRETGTSGKNEQFF. CDR3 DNA: TGTGCCACCAGCAGAGAAACCGGGACTAGCGGAAAGAATGAGCAGTTCTTC.